This TCR beta chain was retrieved from a study of blood T cell repertoires in COVID-19. V lost 1 base to trimming and J lost 3 bases, with 13 bases between them. Germline loops: CDR1 SEHNR, CDR2 FQNEAQ (reference sequence). The CDR3 covers 15 residues. Here immunoSEQ multiplex PCR was the method, and the copy in TCRdb shows in-frame clones only, minus some. Of about 280,000 clones in the sample, approximately 86% were seen once. The sample consisted of peripheral blood. The source is an older woman with COVID-19, enrolled during active disease. This chain connects TRBV7-9 to TRBJ2-7; D is perhaps TRBD1 (6 bases). As DNA, the CDR3 is TGTGCCAGCAGCTTAGGGCAGGGGAGAAACTACGAGCAGTACTTC. It specifies CASSLGQGRNYEQYF.